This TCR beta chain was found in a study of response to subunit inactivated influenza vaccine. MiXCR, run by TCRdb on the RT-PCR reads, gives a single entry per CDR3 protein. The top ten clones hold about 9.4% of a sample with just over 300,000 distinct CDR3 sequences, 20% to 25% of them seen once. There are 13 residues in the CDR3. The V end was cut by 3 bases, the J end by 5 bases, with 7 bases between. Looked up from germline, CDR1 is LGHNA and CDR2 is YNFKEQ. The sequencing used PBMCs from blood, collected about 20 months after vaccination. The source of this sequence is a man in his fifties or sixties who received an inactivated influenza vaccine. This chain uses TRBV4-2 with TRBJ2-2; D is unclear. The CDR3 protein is CASSQGYTGELFF. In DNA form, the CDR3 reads TGTGCCAGCAGCCAGGGGTATACCGGGGAGCTGTTTTTT.